This is a list of T cell receptor beta chains from one sample in a study of T cells in Graves' hyperthyroidism and ophthalmopathy. TCRdb reprocessed the multiplex PCR reads via MiXCR and lists one record per CDR3 protein. The sample holds 500,000 or so distinct CDR3 sequences; 15% to 20% are singletons and the top ten take 29%. Sequencing was carried out using blood. Receptors originate from a woman aged 25 to 45 with Graves' ophthalmopathy. Both conserved end residues are part of each CDR3. The D gene is left open where the match is weak. Clone size appears in some rows only: once, few, many, or a class for an expanded clone.

CDR3aa: CASTLAGTQYF; CDR3nt: TGTGCCAGCACCCTTGCGGGGACCCAGTACTTC; j_gene: TRBJ2-5; abundance: medium-sized; v_gene: TRBV28; d_gene: .
CDR3aa: CASSRQINEKLFF; CDR3nt: TGTGCCAGCAGCCGACAGATTAATGAAAAACTGTTTTTT; j_gene: TRBJ1-4; abundance: many; v_gene: TRBV12-3/TRBV12-4; d_gene: .
CDR3aa: CASSDRYTEAFF; CDR3nt: TGTGCCAGCAGCGACCGGTACACTGAAGCTTTCTTT; j_gene: TRBJ1-1; abundance: .; v_gene: TRBV6-2/TRBV6-3; d_gene: .
CDR3aa: CASRRDRGRGELFF; CDR3nt: TGTGCCAGCAGAAGGGACAGGGGGAGGGGGGAGCTGTTTTTT; j_gene: TRBJ2-2; abundance: many; v_gene: TRBV6-1; d_gene: TRBD1
CDR3aa: CASSYFGTGGKDTQYF; CDR3nt: TGTGCCAGCAGTTACTTCGGGACAGGGGGCAAAGATACGCAGTATTTT; j_gene: TRBJ2-3; abundance: .; v_gene: TRBV6-5; d_gene: TRBD1
CDR3aa: CASSFETGSVQETQYF; CDR3nt: TGCGCCAGCAGCTTTGAAACAGGGTCGGTCCAAGAGACCCAGTACTTC; j_gene: TRBJ2-5; abundance: .; v_gene: TRBV5-1; d_gene: .
CDR3aa: CASSPLSVSQREKLFF; CDR3nt: TGTGCCAGCTCACCACTGTCTGTAAGTCAACGGGAAAAACTGTTTTTT; j_gene: TRBJ1-4; abundance: .; v_gene: TRBV18; d_gene: .
CDR3aa: CASSEVGAQPQHF; CDR3nt: TGTGCCAGCAGTGAGGTAGGGGCACAGCCCCAGCATTTT; j_gene: TRBJ1-5; abundance: many; v_gene: TRBV2; d_gene: .
CDR3aa: CASSYGAGGPQYF; CDR3nt: TGTGCCAGCAGTTATGGGGCGGGAGGGCCACAGTACTTC; j_gene: TRBJ2-5; abundance: few; v_gene: TRBV6-5; d_gene: TRBD2
CDR3aa: CSARDPSGGQETQYF; CDR3nt: TGCAGTGCTAGAGATCCTAGCGGGGGACAAGAGACCCAGTACTTC; j_gene: TRBJ2-5; abundance: few; v_gene: TRBV20-1; d_gene: TRBD2
CDR3aa: CSALGLQETQYF; CDR3nt: TGCAGTGCTCTGGGACTCCAAGAGACCCAGTACTTC; j_gene: TRBJ2-5; abundance: many; v_gene: TRBV20-1; d_gene: .
CDR3aa: CASSLSLGVGGEKLFF; CDR3nt: TGTGCCAGCAGCTTATCCTTGGGGGTCGGAGGTGAAAAACTGTTTTTT; j_gene: TRBJ1-4; abundance: many; v_gene: TRBV7-2; d_gene: .
CDR3aa: CASSHIAGERHRDEQYF; CDR3nt: TGTGCCAGCAGTCACATAGCGGGAGAGAGGCACCGCGACGAGCAGTACTTC; j_gene: TRBJ2-7; abundance: many; v_gene: TRBV6-1; d_gene: TRBD2
CDR3aa: CASSATGGGYTF; CDR3nt: TGTGCCAGCAGTGCTACAGGTGGTGGCTACACCTTC; j_gene: TRBJ1-2; abundance: many; v_gene: TRBV6-1; d_gene: .
CDR3aa: CAISDLEGAGGSPLHF; CDR3nt: TGTGCCATCAGTGACCTAGAGGGGGCCGGAGGTTCACCCCTCCACTTT; j_gene: TRBJ1-6; abundance: many; v_gene: TRBV10-3; d_gene: TRBD1